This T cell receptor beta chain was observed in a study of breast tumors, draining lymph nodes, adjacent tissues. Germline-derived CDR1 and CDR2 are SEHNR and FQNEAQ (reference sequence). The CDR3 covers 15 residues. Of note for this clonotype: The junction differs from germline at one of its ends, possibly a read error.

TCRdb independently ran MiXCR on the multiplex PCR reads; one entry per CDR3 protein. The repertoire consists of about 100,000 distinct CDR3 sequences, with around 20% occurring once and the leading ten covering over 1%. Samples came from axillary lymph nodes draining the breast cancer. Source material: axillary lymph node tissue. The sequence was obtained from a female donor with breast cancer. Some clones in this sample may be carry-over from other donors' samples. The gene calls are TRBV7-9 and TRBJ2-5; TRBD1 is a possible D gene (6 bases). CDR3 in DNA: TGCGCCGGCAGCTCCTCAAGGGACACTGGGGAGACCCAGTACTTC. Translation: CAGSSSRDTGETQYF.